These T cell receptor beta chains were read from a single sample in a study of shared clonotypes between healthy human individuals. Some clones are missing from TCRdb's copy, which holds only in-frame ones; the method was immunoSEQ multiplex PCR. The sample holds about 380,000 clones; 96% are singletons and the top ten take about 0.32%. Sequencing was performed on memory CD8+ T cells sorted from blood. These receptors were taken from a man aged 25 to 40 in good health. Both conserved end residues are part of each CDR3. D genes are given only for firm matches. A row's size may be missing; if present it is once, few, many or a size class.

cdr3_nt	cdr3_aa	j_call	d_call	cdr3_length	clone_size	v_call
TGCGCCAGCAGCTTGGAATCGGGATCCGGCGTAGCTGGAAACACCATATATTTT	CASSLESGSGVAGNTIYF	TRBJ1-3	.	18	.	TRBV5-1
TGTGCCAGCAGTCCGGGGGTGGGGCGGAGGCCCTTCTACGAGCAGTACTTC	CASSPGVGRRPFYEQYF	TRBJ2-7	.	17	.	TRBV27
TGTGCCAGCAGCTCCTACCTCCCAACAGATACGCAGTATTTT	CASSSYLPTDTQYF	TRBJ2-3	.	14	.	TRBV7-3
TGTGCCAGCTCACCTGACGCGCGGGGCTACGAGCAGTACTTC	CASSPDARGYEQYF	TRBJ2-7	.	14	.	TRBV18
TGTGCCAGCGGCGGGACGGGTCAGGTTTCACCCCTCCACTTT	CASGGTGQVSPLHF	TRBJ1-6	.	14	.	TRBV2
TGTGCCAGCAGTCTATCACAGGAGCCCCAGCATTTT	CASSLSQEPQHF	TRBJ1-5	.	12	once	TRBV28
TGCGCCAGCAGCTTGCTAGCGGGTCCGGCTCAGTTCTTC	CASSLLAGPAQFF	TRBJ2-1	TRBD2	13	.	TRBV5-1
TGTGCCAGCAGTACGGCAGATAATAGCAATCAGCCCCAGCATTTT	CASSTADNSNQPQHF	TRBJ1-5	.	15	.	TRBV28
TGCAGTGCTAGGACAGGTCCCGGCTACACCTTC	CSARTGPGYTF	TRBJ1-2	.	11	.	TRBV20-1
TGCGCCAGCAGTGAGTCGGTGGCAGTCTACTCTGGAAACACCATATATTTT	CASSESVAVYSGNTIYF	TRBJ1-3	.	17	.	TRBV10-2
TGTGCCAGCCTTTTCTGGGACAGACCCTACGAGCAGTACTTC	CASLFWDRPYEQYF	TRBJ2-7	TRBD1	14	.	TRBV27
TGTGCCAGTAGCGCCCGACAGGGGGCCTACGAGCAGTACTTC	CASSARQGAYEQYF	TRBJ2-7	TRBD1	14	.	TRBV19
TGTGCCAGCAGCTCGATAGACCAGGACGAGCAGTTCTTC	CASSSIDQDEQFF	TRBJ2-1	.	13	once	TRBV5-4
TGTGCCAGTTCGGGGGCCTCGAACACCGGGGAGCTGTTTTTT	CASSGASNTGELFF	TRBJ2-2	.	14	.	TRBV10-3
TGCGCCAGCAGCTTTATAGCAAAAGAGACCCAGTACTTC	CASSFIAKETQYF	TRBJ2-5	.	13	.	TRBV5-1
TGCAGTACAGGGGGCGGCTACGAGCAGTACTTC	CSTGGGYEQYF	TRBJ2-7	TRBD1	11	.	TRBV20-1
TGTGCCAGCACCCCAATGGGGTTAGGGGACACTGAAGCTTTCTTT	CASTPMGLGDTEAFF	TRBJ1-1	.	15	.	TRBV27
TGTGCCAGCAGCTTAGGCCAGGGAGCCACTGAAGCTTTCTTT	CASSLGQGATEAFF	TRBJ1-1	.	14	.	TRBV7-9
TGTGCCACCACCGGTTGGACAGAGATATATGGCTACACCTTC	CATTGWTEIYGYTF	TRBJ1-2	.	14	.	TRBV2
TGTGCCAGCAAGTTCCGAGTATTAGACAGCTCCTACGAGCAGTACTTC	CASKFRVLDSSYEQYF	TRBJ2-7	.	16	.	TRBV2